The 11 T cell receptor beta chains given below trace back to one sample, sequenced in a study of T cells after yellow fever vaccination. TCRdb passed the 5' RACE reads through MiXCR, listing each CDR3 protein once. Of about 510,000 distinct CDR3 sequences in the sample, around a fifth are singletons; the top ten hold approximately 16%. The input for sequencing was PBMCs, taken 21 days after the first yellow fever vaccination. The receptors come from a man younger than 30 who received the YFV17D yellow fever vaccine.

The chain combines TRBV12-3 or TRBV12-4 with TRBJ2-3; no definite D call. CDR3 length: 11 amino acids. V dropped 3 bases and J dropped 5 bases, with 3 bases sitting between them. The CDR3 here is CASSFVDTQYF. CDR3 bases: TGTGCCAGCAGTTTTGTAGATACGCAGTATTTT.

This clonotype was picked up many times. The rearrangement links TRBV7-9 to TRBJ2-3; tentatively, D is TRBD2 (5 bases). The germline CDR1 and CDR2 sequences are SEHNR and FQNEAQ (reference sequence). V lost 1 base and J lost 0, with 8 bases in between. The CDR3 consists of 15 residues. The CDR3 is CASSLGGLSTDTQYF. CDR3 bases: TGTGCCAGCAGCTTAGGCGGACTTAGCACAGATACGCAGTATTTT.

Only a few counts were recorded for this clonotype. The rearrangement joins TRBV12-3 or TRBV12-4 to TRBJ2-1; D not certain. The CDR3 runs to 13 residues. The ends were cut back, 1 base at V and 12 bases at J, with 13 bases in the middle. CDR3 sequence: CASSLEGNLLQFF. As DNA, the CDR3 is TGTGCCAGCAGTTTAGAGGGCAATTTGCTGCAGTTCTTC.

This clonotype was found a few times. The rearrangement uses TRBV20-1 and TRBJ2-5; D possibly matches TRBD1 or TRBD2 (6 bases each). Germline CDR1 DFQATT, CDR2 SNEGSKA (reference sequence). V shed 5 bases and J shed 4 bases, with 11 bases lying between them. The CDR3 covers 12 residues. The CDR3 bases are TGCAGTGCTGATGAGGGGGGAGAGACCCAGTACTTC. It codes for CSADEGGETQYF.

This clonotype has only a few counts. CDR3 region: CASSLWGGGVPSYEQYV. In DNA form, the CDR3 reads TGTGCCAGCAGCTTATGGGGCGGGGGGGTGCCCTCCTACGAGCAGTACGTC. The V call is TRBV7-2, the J call TRBJ2-7; 9 bases fit TRBD2. This CDR3 spans 17 amino acids. CDR1 and CDR2 from the germline V gene are SGHTA and FQGNSA. J was trimmed by 0 bases and V by 2 bases; bases with no gene match: 8.

V is TRBV4-3 and J is TRBJ2-3; TRBD1 agrees at 8 bases. Germline assignment: CDR1 LGHNA and CDR2 YSLEER. The CDR3 runs 15 residues. Trimming cost V 1 base and J 6 bases; bases outside gene matches: 6. CDR3 DNA sequence: TGCGCCAGCAGCCAAGGGGGACAGGAGTGGGATACGCAGTATTTT. It encodes CASSQGGQEWDTQYF.

This clonotype occurred a few times. The J gene is TRBJ2-1, the V gene TRBV4-1, with D perhaps matching TRBD2 (5 bases). The CDR3 consists of 14 residues. The ends were cut back, 1 base at V and 5 bases at J, with 9 bases in the middle. In germline, CDR1 is MGHRA, CDR2 YSYEKL. The CDR3 sequence: CASSQAGRHNEQFF. CDR3 DNA sequence: TGCGCCAGCAGCCAAGCGGGGAGACACAATGAGCAGTTCTTC.

The chain links TRBV12-3 or TRBV12-4 to TRBJ2-1, with D uncertain. V lost 9 bases to trimming and J lost 1 base, with 13 bases between them. CDR3 size: 14 residues. This chain's CDR3 is CASSKVGSYNEQFF. DNA for the CDR3: TGTGCCAGTTCCAAGGTGGGGTCCTACAATGAGCAGTTCTTC.

This clonotype was seen repeatedly, ten times or more. This chain connects TRBV12-3 or TRBV12-4 to TRBJ2-2; D ambiguous. V shed 3 bases and J shed 9 bases, with 5 bases lying between them. The CDR3 length is 11 residues. For the CDR3, the DNA is TGTGCCAGCAGTTTTAGCCGGGAGCTGTTTTTT. Amino acid sequence: CASSFSRELFF.

This sequence joins TRBV19 and TRBJ2-1; D may be TRBD2 (6 bases). Germline values: CDR1 LNHDA, CDR2 SQIVND (reference sequence). The CDR3 runs 13 residues. The V gene lost 4 bases and the J gene lost 6 bases, with 10 bases spanning the gap. CDR3 in amino acids: CASSRGGTNEQFF. In DNA form, the CDR3 reads TGTGCCAGTAGTAGGGGCGGGACCAATGAGCAGTTCTTC.

The chain employs TRBV20-1 and TRBJ2-1, with D perhaps matching TRBD2 (6 bases). V was trimmed by 6 bases and J by 7 bases, leaving 19 bases between them. The CDR3 loop spans 14 amino acids. Per the germline V gene, CDR1 is DFQATT and CDR2 is SNEGSKA (reference sequence). The CDR3 nucleotides are TGCAGTGCACCCCATCGGACCAGCGGGAATGAGCAGTTCTTC. Protein sequence: CSAPHRTSGNEQFF.